This T cell receptor beta chain was sequenced in a study of CD8 T cells in Susac syndrome. Random hexamers were used to reverse transcribe an amount of roughly 0.5 to 1 ug RNA. Across 54 Vbeta and 13 Jbeta, TCR beta CDR3 was amplified with immunoSEQ multiplex PCR. Each CDR3 protein is one row after TCRdb ran MiXCR on the immunoSEQ multiplex PCR reads. This table has about 66,000 distinct CDR3 sequences, over 85% appearing once. The CDR3 consists of 14 residues. Losses at the gene ends were 0 bases for V and 5 bases for J; bases not matched to a gene: 1. Germline loops: CDR1 SGHDT, CDR2 YYEEEE. Remarks on this clonotype: As yet, its antigen is unknown.

Findings and caveats of the study: Regarding the TCR sequencing and HLA analysis, the study admitted that a relatively small number of individuals were involved.

Material for sequencing was CD8+ T cells from PBMCs. This TCR was recovered from a human donor with multiple sclerosis. The chain is built from TRBV5-6 and TRBJ1-4; TRBD1 matches 7 bases. The CDR3 coding sequence is TGTGCCAGCAGCTTGGTGACAGGGAATGAAAAACTGTTTTTT. It yields the protein CASSLVTGNEKLFF.